The rows below give T cell receptor beta chains drawn from one sample of a study of T cells after posttransplantation cyclophosphamide. Measured with immunoSEQ multiplex PCR; TCRdb has only the in-frame clones, and not every one. The data hold over 3,000 clones, with 70% to 75% observed a single time. The sample was PBMCs, taken after allogeneic stem cell transplant with calcineurin inhibitor and methotrexate. The receptors come from a female patient aged 50-59 years who received an allogeneic stem cell transplant from an unrelated donor, was CMV-positive, and had acute and chronic GVHD. The T cells may come from the graft donor. Both conserved end residues are part of each CDR3. A D gene is named only where the DNA matches it firmly. Only some rows state a clone size, as once, few, many or a class for expanded clones.

d_call,clone_size,v_call,cdr3_length,j_call,cdr3_nt,cdr3_aa
-,-,TRBV6-5,13,TRBJ2-7,TGTGCCAGCAGTTATGCGAGTCAATACGAGCAGTACTTC,CASSYASQYEQYF
TRBD1,-,TRBV7-9,17,TRBJ2-6,TGTGCCAGCAGCGTGGGGGACAGGGGATCTGGGGCCAACGTCCTGACTTTC,CASSVGDRGSGANVLTF
TRBD2,-,TRBV27,16,TRBJ2-3,TGTGCCAGCAGTTTTCTAGCGGGAGGGTTGGGAGATACGCAGTATTTT,CASSFLAGGLGDTQYF
-,few,TRBV21-1,16,TRBJ2-2,TGTGCCAGCAGCATCCATACGGGACAGGGTGACGGGGAGCTGTTTTTT,CASSIHTGQGDGELFF
-,few,TRBV7-2,13,TRBJ1-5,TGTGCCAGCAGCTTAGTTGGTAGCCAGCCCCAGCATTTT,CASSLVGSQPQHF
-,-,TRBV9,15,TRBJ2-3,TGTGCCAGCAGCGTAGCTTCGGGGTTTACAGATACGCAGTATTTT,CASSVASGFTDTQYF
-,-,TRBV18,12,TRBJ1-2,TGTGCCAGCTCACCTCCGGTTGGTGGCTACACCTTC,CASSPPVGGYTF
TRBD2,-,TRBV11-2,18,TRBJ2-3,TGTGCCAGCAGCGGGACTAGCGGGGACCAACTCCCCGCAGATACGCAGTATTTT,CASSGTSGDQLPADTQYF
-,few,TRBV6-5,15,TRBJ1-5,TGTGCCAGCAGTGTAACACAGGGTTCCAATCAGCCCCAGCATTTT,CASSVTQGSNQPQHF
TRBD1,-,TRBV7-3,14,TRBJ2-2,TGTGCCAGCAGTCGGGACAGGGTCACCGGGGAGCTGTTTTTT,CASSRDRVTGELFF
-,-,TRBV13,12,TRBJ2-7,TGTGCCAGCAGCTTAGCGTTGCGCGAGCAGTACTTC,CASSLALREQYF
-,-,TRBV9,13,TRBJ2-7,TGTGCCAGCAGTGCGCAACAGAACTACGAGCAGTACTTC,CASSAQQNYEQYF
-,few,TRBV29-1,13,TRBJ1-5,TGCAGCGTTATCGGACAGCGCAATCAGCCCCAGCATTTT,CSVIGQRNQPQHF
-,few,TRBV7-3,14,TRBJ2-1,TGTGCCAGCAGCTCCTCGGAGGGAGGTAGGGAGCAGTTCTTC,CASSSSEGGREQFF
-,-,TRBV5-1,12,TRBJ1-1,TGCGCCAGCAGCTTGGATGGGAGTGAAGCTTTCTTT,CASSLDGSEAFF
-,-,TRBV7-9,11,TRBJ2-7,TGTGCCAGCAGCTACCGGAGCGAGCAGTACTTC,CASSYRSEQYF
-,-,TRBV29-1,16,TRBJ2-5,TGCAGCGTGAAAAGGGGCGGACAGAAAAGACAAGAGACCCAGTACTTC,CSVKRGGQKRQETQYF
TRBD1,-,TRBV29-1,14,TRBJ1-2,TGCAGCGCCCCCGTGGGACAGGGCATCTATGGCTACACCTTC,CSAPVGQGIYGYTF
-,-,TRBV4-3,14,TRBJ1-5,TGCGCCAGCAGCCAATTCGGAGGGAATCAGCCCCAGCATTTT,CASSQFGGNQPQHF
-,-,TRBV4-2,14,TRBJ1-5,TGTGCCAGCAGCCTGAACGGACTCAATCAGCCCCAGCATTTT,CASSLNGLNQPQHF
-,-,TRBV10-3,15,TRBJ1-5,TGTGCCATCAGTGAGTCGATCGGGGGGAATCAGCCCCAGCATTTT,CAISESIGGNQPQHF
TRBD1,-,TRBV7-3,17,TRBJ1-1,TGTGCCAGCAGCTCTCTATTGCAGGGGGCTGTGAACACTGAAGCTTTCTTT,CASSSLLQGAVNTEAFF